Below, 16 T cell receptor beta chains from the same sample are listed, as sequenced in a study of T cell repertoires in cytomegalovirus infection. TCRdb reprocessed the reads via MiXCR and lists one record per CDR3 protein. Of about 770,000 distinct CDR3 sequences in the sample, 25% to 35% are singletons; the top ten hold around 13%. Their antigens remain unidentified. This specimen was cultured CD8+ T cells from PBMCs, taken from culture after CMV antigen stimulation. All receptors come from a human donor in good health (CMV status not recorded). Some clones in this sample may be carry-over from other donors' samples.

This rearrangement joins TRBV6-9 to TRBJ1-4; unclear D gene. V was cut by 2 bases and J by 4 bases, with 20 bases left in between. The CDR3 length is 18 residues. CDR1 and CDR2 (germline): MNHGY, SVAAGI. The CDR3 DNA reads as TGTGCCAGCAGTTATCCGCCCTACCCCGACCTTTATAATGAAAAACTGTTTTTT. This codes for CASSYPPYPDLYNEKLFF.

This clonotype was seen a handful of times. The J gene is TRBJ1-2, the V gene TRBV27; 8 bases map to TRBD1. CDR3 length: 16 residues. V lost 6 bases to trimming and J lost 9 bases; unmatched junction nucleotides: 18. The V gene's germline CDR1 is MNHEY and CDR2 SMNVEV (reference sequence). The CDR3 loop reads CASRNPLDRVRNSYTF. The CDR3 nucleotides are TGTGCCAGCAGGAACCCCCTGGACAGGGTCCGCAATAGCTACACCTTC.

This clonotype was picked up a small number of times. The chain has TRBV2 and TRBJ2-1; 9 nucleotides agree with TRBD2. Germline V gene data show CDR1 as SNHLY and CDR2 as FYNNEI. CDR3 size: 18 residues. With 4 bases clipped from V and 7 bases from J, the junction kept 17 bases outside the gene matches. In DNA form, the CDR3 reads TGTGCCAGCAGTGTACCCCAAGGTGCGGGGGGGTTTATGAATGAGCAGTTCTTC. Translating gives CASSVPQGAGGFMNEQFF.

This rearrangement joins TRBV27 to TRBJ2-2; D might be TRBD1 or TRBD2, each matching 5 bases. Germline V gives CDR1 MNHEY, CDR2 SMNVEV (reference sequence). This CDR3 has 16 amino acids. Between the trimmed V and J ends, which lost 5 bases and 6 bases, there was a span of 19 bases. Here the CDR3 reads CASSSRKQRGAGELFF. The CDR3 region has the DNA TGTGCCAGCAGTAGTAGGAAACAGAGGGGCGCCGGGGAGCTGTTTTTT.

At least ten counts were recorded for this clonotype. The J gene is TRBJ2-7, the V gene TRBV7-2; D is unresolved. Germline CDR1 is SGHTA and CDR2 is FQGNSA. The CDR3 loop spans 14 amino acids. With 5 bases removed from V and 3 bases from J, the gap between germline ends came to 14 bases. CDR3 protein: CASSAIDTFYEQYF. As DNA, the CDR3 is TGTGCCAGCAGCGCAATCGACACCTTCTACGAGCAGTACTTC.

This sequence joins TRBV28 and TRBJ2-1; 12 bases align to TRBD2. The CDR3 runs to 17 residues. Germline CDR1 is MDHEN and CDR2 is SYDVKM. V gave up 5 bases and J gave up 7 bases; unmatched junction bases: 12. CDR3 loop: CASSPIPSGGAGNEQFF. In nucleotides, the CDR3 is TGTGCCAGCAGTCCTATACCTAGCGGGGGGGCCGGGAATGAGCAGTTCTTC.

The chain uses TRBV10-3 and TRBJ2-7; D is perhaps TRBD1 (6 bases). The CDR3 extends over 14 amino acids. CDR1 ENHRY and CDR2 SYGVKD come from the germline V gene. V was shortened by 6 bases and J by 2 bases, with 14 bases between the two germline ends. The CDR3 reads CAIRPGVGTYEQYV. The CDR3 DNA sequence: TGTGCCATCAGACCAGGGGTAGGAACCTACGAGCAGTACGTC.

This clonotype was counted only a few times. This sequence joins TRBV6-6 and TRBJ2-7; 8 bases are a match to TRBD2. CDR1 is MNHNY and CDR2 is SVGAGI in the germline V gene (reference sequence). The CDR3 loop spans 15 amino acids. After removal of 4 bases from V and 3 bases from J, the junction contained 8 bases not matched to a gene. The CDR3 bases are TGTGCCAGCAGTTCCCGCCGGGGGGGTGACTACGAGCAGTACGTC. Its protein is CASSSRRGGDYEQYV.

This clonotype has ten or more counts. The rearrangement links TRBV7-9 to TRBJ1-1; no reliable D call. CDR3 size: 14 residues. Trimming removed 5 bases at V and 0 bases at J, with 10 bases between. CDR1 and CDR2 from the germline V gene are SEHNR and FQNEAQ (reference sequence). The CDR3 reads CASSPTNMNTEAFF. CDR3 bases: TGTGCCAGCAGCCCCACAAACATGAACACTGAAGCTTTCTTT.

This clonotype was seen ten or more times. This CDR3 is CASSPGTSGSRVETQYF. The CDR3, as DNA: TGTGCCAGCAGCCCGGGGACTAGCGGGTCCCGAGTAGAGACCCAGTACTTC. The chain recombines TRBV7-9 with TRBJ2-5; 12 bases agree with TRBD2. CDR3 length: 17 amino acids. Germline CDR1 SEHNR, CDR2 FQNEAQ (reference sequence). V was pared by 5 bases and J by 4 bases, with 11 bases of the junction left unmatched. Using reference TRBV7-9 and TRBJ2-5 for the parts outside the CDR3, the full variable domain is DTGVSQNPRHKITKRGQNVTFRCDPISEHNRLYWYRQTLGQGPEFLTYFQNEAQLEKSRLLSDRFSAERPKGSFSTLEIQRTEQGDSAMYLCASSPGTSGSRVETQYFGPGTRLLVL.

The J gene is TRBJ1-2, the V gene TRBV27; the D is unclear. CDR3 length equals 13 residues. Germline CDR1 MNHEY, CDR2 SMNVEV (reference sequence). Trimming removed 5 bases from V and 1 base from J, with 8 bases in between. CDR3 coding DNA: TGTGCCAGCAGTCCCCAGAATAACTATGGCTACACCTTC. It yields the protein CASSPQNNYGYTF.

The sample holds a few counts of this clonotype. V gene TRBV9 combines with J gene TRBJ2-7, with D unresolved. The CDR3 is 14 residues long. CDR1 and CDR2 from the germline V gene are SGDLS and YYNGEE. V gave up 0 bases and J gave up 3 bases, with 10 bases separating them. CDR3 sequence: CASSVASRNYEQYV. CDR3 nucleotide sequence: TGTGCCAGCAGCGTAGCCTCGCGGAACTACGAGCAGTACGTC.

The V and J genes are TRBV27 and TRBJ1-6; TRBD1 is a possible D gene (5 bases). Germline loops: CDR1 MNHEY, CDR2 SMNVEV (reference sequence). CDR3 length: 15 amino acids. Between the trimmed V and J ends, which lost 5 bases and 10 bases, there was a span of 18 bases. CDR3 nucleotide sequence: TGTGCCAGCAGTACGCTTCAGGGTACAGACTCACCCCTCCACTTT. As protein: CASSTLQGTDSPLHF.

In its sample, this clonotype was seen a few times. The chain couples TRBV6-4 to TRBJ1-1, with D possibly TRBD1 on 6 matching bases. The V end lost 5 bases, the J end lost 3 bases, and 10 bases lay between the germline ends. This CDR3 region has 13 residues. Germline assignment: CDR1 MRHNA and CDR2 SNTAGT. The CDR3 coding sequence is TGTGCCAGCAGTCCTAACAGGGACACTGAAGCTTTCTTT. It is translated as CASSPNRDTEAFF.

The sample holds a few counts of this clonotype. V and J are TRBV7-8 and TRBJ1-5; D unclear. CDR1 and CDR2 from the germline V gene are SGHVS and FQNEAQ. The CDR3 is made up of 16 amino acids. Trimming stripped 1 base from V and 5 bases from J, with 15 bases between. CDR3 nucleotides: TGTGCCAGCAGCTTAGTGGCCCCTCGTGGCGATCAGCCCCAGCATTTT. It translates to CASSLVAPRGDQPQHF.

The V gene is TRBV2, the J gene TRBJ2-3; 7 nucleotides match TRBD2. Germline V lookup: CDR1 SNHLY, CDR2 FYNNEI. This CDR3 has 14 amino acids. V dropped 7 bases and J dropped 0; count of bases not matched to a gene: 4. The CDR3 nucleotides read TGTGCCAGCAAAAGCGGGGAAAGCACAGATACGCAGTATTTT. This gives the protein CASKSGESTDTQYF.